Listed below are T cell receptor beta chains from one sample, sequenced in a study of blood T cell repertoires in COVID-19. Profiled with immunoSEQ multiplex PCR; TCRdb holds only in-frame clones, not every one. The profile covers around 150,000 clones, with 82% appearing a single time and about 10% taken by the ten largest. The specimen sequenced was PBMCs or T cells enriched from blood (not recorded which). Every receptor here comes from a man aged 50 or older who had recovered from COVID-19. Each CDR3 is given with its conserved first and last residue.

J	V	CDR3
TRBJ1-6	TRBV30	CAINAAEADNSPLHF
TRBJ1-4	TRBV15	CATSRDRVNEKLFF
TRBJ2-2	TRBV5-4	CASSPRTSGRTGELFF
TRBJ2-3	TRBV5-1	CASRRGTDTQYF
TRBJ2-2	TRBV15	CATSRDRATGELFF
TRBJ1-6	TRBV3-1/TRBV3-2	CASSPGTYNSPLHF
TRBJ1-2	TRBV5-1	CASSLSSVKESGYTF
TRBJ1-5	TRBV18	CASSPESQNQPQHF
TRBJ2-1	TRBV30	CAWVPRGATYNEQFF
TRBJ2-5	TRBV2	CASRRDRGETQYF
TRBJ2-1	TRBV9	CASSKTSGFNEQFF
TRBJ2-5	TRBV5-1	CASSFGQGIRETQYF
TRBJ2-5	TRBV7-3	CASSFRAVETQYF
TRBJ2-2	TRBV18	CASSTSALNTGELFF
TRBJ2-5	TRBV19	CASSMRLAGGSQETQYF
TRBJ1-2	TRBV4-1	CASSQDWIVPNRRRGFNYGYTF
TRBJ1-5	TRBV18	CASSPYKTGQPQHF
TRBJ1-1	TRBV18	CASSPPGTGYSEAFF
TRBJ1-1	TRBV28	CASTSGAGTEAFF
TRBJ1-2	TRBV6-1	CASSDLRQGIYGYTF
TRBJ2-7	TRBV19	CASSMTQPSSYEQYF
TRBJ2-3	TRBV19	CASSKGPNTDTQYF
TRBJ1-3	TRBV28	CASNAGVNTIYF
TRBJ1-2	TRBV18	CASSQKARDTHPTNYGYTF
TRBJ1-2	TRBV10-2	CASTLDRAYGYTF
TRBJ1-2	TRBV11-2	CASSLDPAGVEVYGYTF
TRBJ2-1	TRBV7-9	CASSTLAGGREQFF
TRBJ2-5	TRBV7-6	CASSPQTSFETQYF
TRBJ1-2	TRBV5-1	CASSLTGGQPPNYGYTF
TRBJ1-6	TRBV7-2	CASSLSGVRSPLHF
TRBJ2-6	TRBV10-3	CAISESIGAGSGANVLTF
TRBJ2-3	TRBV5-1	CASSLVAGGTTDTQYF
TRBJ2-1	TRBV24-1	CATSAKRGAGSYNEQFF
TRBJ2-3	TRBV11-3	CASSPRTATDTQYF
TRBJ2-5	TRBV7-8	CASSLVSVPLKETQYF
TRBJ1-6	TRBV2	CASSEGNRNNSPLHF
TRBJ1-2	TRBV5-6	CASSLDQGARGGYTF
TRBJ2-1	TRBV6-5	CASRPTSGPGNEQFF
TRBJ1-4	TRBV7-9	CASSSGQVGEKLFF
TRBJ2-1	TRBV28	CASSPRTSGSYNEQFF
TRBJ2-6	TRBV2	CASSGRTGLRPSGANVLTF
TRBJ2-7	TRBV11-3	CASSPGRGEQYF
TRBJ1-6	TRBV5-1	CASSLARGYSPLHF
TRBJ1-1	TRBV2	CASSEEGQLLNTEAFF